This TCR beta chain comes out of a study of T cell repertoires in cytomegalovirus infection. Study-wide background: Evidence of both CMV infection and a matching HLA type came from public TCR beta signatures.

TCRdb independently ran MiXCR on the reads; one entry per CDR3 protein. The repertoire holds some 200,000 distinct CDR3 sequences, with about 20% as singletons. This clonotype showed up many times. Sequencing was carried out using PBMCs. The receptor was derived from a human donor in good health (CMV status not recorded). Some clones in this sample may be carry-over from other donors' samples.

The CDR3 loop reads CASSLRAGASYNEQFF. The CDR3, as DNA: TGTGCCAGCAGCCTGCGGGCCGGAGCCTCCTACAATGAGCAGTTCTTC. V usage is TRBV7-8 and J usage is TRBJ2-1; possibly TRBD2 for D (5 bases). This CDR3 has 16 residues. V was clipped by 5 bases and J by 0 bases, with 14 bases between them. Germline CDR1 and CDR2: SGHVS and FQNEAQ.